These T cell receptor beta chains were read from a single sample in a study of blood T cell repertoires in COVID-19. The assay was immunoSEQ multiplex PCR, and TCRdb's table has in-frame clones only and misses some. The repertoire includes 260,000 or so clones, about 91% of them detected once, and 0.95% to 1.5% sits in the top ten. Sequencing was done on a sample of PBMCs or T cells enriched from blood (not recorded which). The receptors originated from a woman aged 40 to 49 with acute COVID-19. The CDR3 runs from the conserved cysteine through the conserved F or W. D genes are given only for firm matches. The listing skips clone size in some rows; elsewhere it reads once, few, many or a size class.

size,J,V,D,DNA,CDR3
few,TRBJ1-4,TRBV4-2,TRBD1,TGTGCCAGCAGCCAAGTGACAGGGGCGGGTGAAAAACTGTTTTTT,CASSQVTGAGEKLFF
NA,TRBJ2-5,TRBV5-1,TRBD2,TGCGCCAGCAGCTTGTGGGGGGGTGGTCAAGAGACCCAGTACTTC,CASSLWGGGQETQYF
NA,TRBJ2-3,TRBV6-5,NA,TGTGCCAGCAGCCCCACTACAGATACGCAGTATTTT,CASSPTTDTQYF
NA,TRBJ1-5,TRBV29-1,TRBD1,TGCAGCGTTGGCCGGGACAGGGGAACCCAGCATTTT,CSVGRDRGTQHF
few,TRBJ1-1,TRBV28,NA,TGTGCCAGCAGTTTTTCTATGTTATTT,CASSFSMLF
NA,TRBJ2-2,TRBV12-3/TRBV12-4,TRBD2,TGTGCCAGCAGCATAGCGGGACCCGGGGAGCTGTTTTTT,CASSIAGPGELFF
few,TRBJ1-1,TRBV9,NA,TGTGCCAGCAGCGTAGAATACAGAAACACTGAAGCTTTCTTT,CASSVEYRNTEAFF
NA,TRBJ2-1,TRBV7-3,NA,TGTGCCAGCAGCCCGAAACCGGAAAGCGACGGCAATGAGCAGTTCTTC,CASSPKPESDGNEQFF
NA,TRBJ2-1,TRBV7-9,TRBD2,TGTGCCAGCAGCACACCGACTAGCGGGGATTACAATGAGCAGTTCTTC,CASSTPTSGDYNEQFF
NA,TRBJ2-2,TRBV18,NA,TGTGCCAGCTCACCGGCCGCTGTCACCGGGGAGCTGTTTTTT,CASSPAAVTGELFF
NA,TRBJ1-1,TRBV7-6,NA,TGTGCCAGCAGCATAACACAGGGGAACACTGAAGCTTTCTTT,CASSITQGNTEAFF
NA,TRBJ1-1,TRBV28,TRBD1,TGTGCCAGCAGGGCCCCGTCGGACAGGGTTCGAGGTGAAGCTTTCTTT,CASRAPSDRVRGEAFF
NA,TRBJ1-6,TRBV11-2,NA,TGTGCCAGCAGCTTAGTAGGTCTACAGGGCGGTTCACCCCTCCACTTT,CASSLVGLQGGSPLHF
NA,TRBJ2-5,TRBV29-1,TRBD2,TGCAGCGTTGAAAGATTCCGTACTAGCGGGATAGGAGAGACCCAGTACTTC,CSVERFRTSGIGETQYF
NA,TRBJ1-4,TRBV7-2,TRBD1,TGTGCCAGCAGCCGGGACAGGGCCAATAATGAAAAACTGTTTTTT,CASSRDRANNEKLFF
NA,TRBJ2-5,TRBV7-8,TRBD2,TGTGCCAGCAGCCTCGATGATAGCGGGAGAGTAGAGACCCAGTACTTC,CASSLDDSGRVETQYF
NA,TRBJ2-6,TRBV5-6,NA,TGTGCCAGCAGCTTGACAGGGCAAGGGTCTGGGGCCAACGTCCTGACTTTC,CASSLTGQGSGANVLTF